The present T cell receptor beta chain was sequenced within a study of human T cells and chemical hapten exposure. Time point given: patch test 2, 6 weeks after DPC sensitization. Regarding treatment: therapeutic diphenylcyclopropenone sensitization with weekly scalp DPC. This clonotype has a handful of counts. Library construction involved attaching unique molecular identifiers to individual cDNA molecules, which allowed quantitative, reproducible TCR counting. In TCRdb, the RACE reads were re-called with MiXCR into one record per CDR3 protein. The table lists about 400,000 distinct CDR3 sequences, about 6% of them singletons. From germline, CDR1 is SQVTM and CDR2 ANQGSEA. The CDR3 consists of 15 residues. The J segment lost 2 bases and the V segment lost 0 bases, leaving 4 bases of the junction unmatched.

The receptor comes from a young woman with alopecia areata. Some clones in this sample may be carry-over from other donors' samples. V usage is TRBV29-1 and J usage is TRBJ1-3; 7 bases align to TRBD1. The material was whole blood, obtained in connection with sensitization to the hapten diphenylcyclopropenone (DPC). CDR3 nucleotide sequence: TGCAGCGTTGAAGATCTCACAGGGGCTGGAAACACCATATATTTT. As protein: CSVEDLTGAGNTIYF.